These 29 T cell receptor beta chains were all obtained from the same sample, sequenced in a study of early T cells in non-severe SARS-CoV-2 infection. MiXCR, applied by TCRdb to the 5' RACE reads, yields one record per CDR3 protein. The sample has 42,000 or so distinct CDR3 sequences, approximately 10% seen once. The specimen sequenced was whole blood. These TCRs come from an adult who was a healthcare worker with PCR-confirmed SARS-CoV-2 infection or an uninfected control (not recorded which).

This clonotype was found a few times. The chain's CDR3 is CASRPWGVVSYNEQFF. The CDR3 nucleotides read TGTGCCAGCAGACCCTGGGGGGTAGTATCCTACAATGAGCAGTTCTTC. V and J are TRBV28 and TRBJ2-1; tentative D call: TRBD2 (6 bases). Germline CDR1 MDHEN, CDR2 SYDVKM. This CDR3 comprises 16 residues. V was trimmed by 6 bases and J by 1 base, leaving 16 bases between them.

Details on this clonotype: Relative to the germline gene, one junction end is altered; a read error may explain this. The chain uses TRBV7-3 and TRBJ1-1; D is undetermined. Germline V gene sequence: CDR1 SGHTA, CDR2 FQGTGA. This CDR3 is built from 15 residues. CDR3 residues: CASSLTGLPNTEVFF. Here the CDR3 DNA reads TGTGCCAGCAGCTTAACTGGCCTTCCCAACACTGAAGTTTTCTTT. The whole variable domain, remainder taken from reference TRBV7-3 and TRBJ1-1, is GAGVSQTPSNKVTEKGKYVELRCDPISGHTALYWYRQSLGQGPEFLIYFQGTGAADDSGLPNDRFFAVRPEGSVSTLKIQRTERGDSAVYLCASSLTGLPNTEVFFGQGTRLTVV.

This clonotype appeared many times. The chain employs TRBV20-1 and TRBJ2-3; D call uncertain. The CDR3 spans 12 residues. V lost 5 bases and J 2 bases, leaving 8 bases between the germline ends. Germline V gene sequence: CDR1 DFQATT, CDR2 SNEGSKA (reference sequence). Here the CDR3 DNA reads TGCAGTGCTCCCCAATCCACAGATACGCAGTATTTT. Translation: CSAPQSTDTQYF.

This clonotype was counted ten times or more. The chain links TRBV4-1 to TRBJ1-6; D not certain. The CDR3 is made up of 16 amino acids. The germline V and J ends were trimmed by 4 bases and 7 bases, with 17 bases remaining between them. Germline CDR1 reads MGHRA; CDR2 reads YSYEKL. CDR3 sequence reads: CASSPANLLSNSPLHF. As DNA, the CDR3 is TGCGCCAGCAGCCCAGCAAATCTTCTTTCCAATTCACCCCTCCACTTT.

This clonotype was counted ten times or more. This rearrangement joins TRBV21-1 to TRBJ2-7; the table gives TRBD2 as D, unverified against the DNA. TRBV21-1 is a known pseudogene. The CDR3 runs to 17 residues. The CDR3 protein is CARPGLAGSTNSYEQYF. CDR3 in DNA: TGTGCCAGACCCGGACTAGCGGGGTCAACGAACTCCTACGAGCAGTACTTC.

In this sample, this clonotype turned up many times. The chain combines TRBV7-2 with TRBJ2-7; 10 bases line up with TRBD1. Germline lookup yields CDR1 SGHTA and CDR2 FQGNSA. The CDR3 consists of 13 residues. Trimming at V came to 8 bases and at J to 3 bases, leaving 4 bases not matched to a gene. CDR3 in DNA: TGTGCCAGCGGGGGACAGGGGAACTACGAGCAGTACTTC. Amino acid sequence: CASGGQGNYEQYF.

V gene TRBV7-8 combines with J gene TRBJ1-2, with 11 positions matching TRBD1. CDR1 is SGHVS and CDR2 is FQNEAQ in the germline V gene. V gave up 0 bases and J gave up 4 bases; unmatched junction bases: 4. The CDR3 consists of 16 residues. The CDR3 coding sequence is TGTGCCAGCAGCTTAGCGGGGACAGGGGGGGTCTATGGCTACACCTTC. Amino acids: CASSLAGTGGVYGYTF.

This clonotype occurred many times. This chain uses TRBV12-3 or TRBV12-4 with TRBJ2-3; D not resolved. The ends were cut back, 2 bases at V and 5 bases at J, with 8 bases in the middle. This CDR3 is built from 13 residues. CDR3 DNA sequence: TGTGCCAGCAGTTTAACAGAACAAGATACGCAGTATTTT. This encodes CASSLTEQDTQYF.

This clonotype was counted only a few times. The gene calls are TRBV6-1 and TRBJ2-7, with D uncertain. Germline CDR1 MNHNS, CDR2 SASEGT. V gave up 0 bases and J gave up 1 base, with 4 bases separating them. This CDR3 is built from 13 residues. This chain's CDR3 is CASSEAGSYEQYF. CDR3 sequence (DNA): TGTGCCAGCAGTGAAGCGGGGTCCTACGAGCAGTACTTC.

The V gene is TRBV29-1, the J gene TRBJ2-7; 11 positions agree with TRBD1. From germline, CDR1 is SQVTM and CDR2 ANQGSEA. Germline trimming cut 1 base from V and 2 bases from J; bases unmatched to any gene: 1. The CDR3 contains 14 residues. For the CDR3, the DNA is TGCAGCGTTGAAGCGGGACAGGGGGCCTACGAGCAGTACTTC. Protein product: CSVEAGQGAYEQYF.

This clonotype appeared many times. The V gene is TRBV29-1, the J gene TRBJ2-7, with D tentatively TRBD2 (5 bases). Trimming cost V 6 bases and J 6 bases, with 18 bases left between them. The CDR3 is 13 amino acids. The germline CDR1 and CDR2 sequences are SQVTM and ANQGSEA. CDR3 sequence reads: CSVEGLVSGEQYF. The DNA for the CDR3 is TGCAGCGTCGAGGGCCTCGTATCAGGCGAGCAGTACTTC.

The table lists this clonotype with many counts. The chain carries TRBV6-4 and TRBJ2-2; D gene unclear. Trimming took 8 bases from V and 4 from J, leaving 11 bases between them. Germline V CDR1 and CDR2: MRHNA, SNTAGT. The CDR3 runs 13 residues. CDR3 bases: TGTGCCAGCTCCTCAGTAGGCACCGGGGAGCTGTTTTTT. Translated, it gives CASSSVGTGELFF.

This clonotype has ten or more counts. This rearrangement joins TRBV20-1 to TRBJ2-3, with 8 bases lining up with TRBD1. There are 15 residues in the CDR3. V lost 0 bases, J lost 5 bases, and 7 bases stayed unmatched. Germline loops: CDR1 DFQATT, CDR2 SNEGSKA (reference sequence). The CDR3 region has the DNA TGCAGTGCTAGAGATCGGATCACAGGGGGAGATACGCAGTATTTT. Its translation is CSARDRITGGDTQYF.

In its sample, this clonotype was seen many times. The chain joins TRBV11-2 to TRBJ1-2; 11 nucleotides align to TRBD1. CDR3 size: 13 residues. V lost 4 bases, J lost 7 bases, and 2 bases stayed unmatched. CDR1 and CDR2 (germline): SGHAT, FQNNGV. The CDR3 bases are TGTGCCAGCAGCTACGGACAGGGGGCTGGCTACACCTTC. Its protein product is CASSYGQGAGYTF.

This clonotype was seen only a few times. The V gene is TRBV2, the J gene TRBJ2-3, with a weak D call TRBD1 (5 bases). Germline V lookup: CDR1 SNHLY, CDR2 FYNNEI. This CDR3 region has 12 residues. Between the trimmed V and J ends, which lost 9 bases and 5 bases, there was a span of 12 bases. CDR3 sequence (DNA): TGTGCCAGAGGGGTCGGGCGAGATACGCAGTATTTT. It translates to CARGVGRDTQYF.

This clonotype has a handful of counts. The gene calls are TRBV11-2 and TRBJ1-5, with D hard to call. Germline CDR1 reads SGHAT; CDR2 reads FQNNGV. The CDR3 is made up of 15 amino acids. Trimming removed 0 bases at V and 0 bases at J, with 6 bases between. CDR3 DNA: TGTGCCAGCAGCTTAGATGGCAGTAGCAATCAGCCCCAGCATTTT. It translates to CASSLDGSSNQPQHF.

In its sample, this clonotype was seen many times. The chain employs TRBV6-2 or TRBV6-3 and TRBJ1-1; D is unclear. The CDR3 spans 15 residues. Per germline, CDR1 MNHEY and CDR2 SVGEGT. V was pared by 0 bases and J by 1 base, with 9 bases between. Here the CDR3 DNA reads TGTGCCAGCAGTTACTCTGGGCGGCAGAACACTGAAGCTTTCTTT. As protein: CASSYSGRQNTEAFF.

The CDR3 sequence: CASSPIAGGPSDTQYF. The CDR3 DNA is TGTGCCAGCTCACCAATAGCGGGAGGGCCTTCAGATACGCAGTATTTT. The chain recombines TRBV18 with TRBJ2-3; the match to TRBD2 covers 11 bases. CDR1 and CDR2 (germline): KGHSH, LQKENI. The CDR3 runs 16 residues. The trim removed 2 bases at V and 4 bases at J, leaving 5 bases unmatched.

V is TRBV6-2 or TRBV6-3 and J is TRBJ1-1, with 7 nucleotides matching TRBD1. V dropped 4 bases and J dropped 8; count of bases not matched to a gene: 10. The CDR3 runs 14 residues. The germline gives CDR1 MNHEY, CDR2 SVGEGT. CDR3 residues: CASSSGQRGPEAFF. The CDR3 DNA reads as TGTGCCAGCAGTTCGGGACAGAGGGGACCCGAAGCTTTCTTT.

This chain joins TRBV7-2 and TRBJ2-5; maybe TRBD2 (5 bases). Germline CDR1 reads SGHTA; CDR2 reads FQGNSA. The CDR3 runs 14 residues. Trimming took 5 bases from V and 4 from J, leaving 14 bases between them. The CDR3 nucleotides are TGTGCCAGCAGCCGCCAATCTAGCTCAGAGACCCAGTACTTC. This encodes CASSRQSSSETQYF.

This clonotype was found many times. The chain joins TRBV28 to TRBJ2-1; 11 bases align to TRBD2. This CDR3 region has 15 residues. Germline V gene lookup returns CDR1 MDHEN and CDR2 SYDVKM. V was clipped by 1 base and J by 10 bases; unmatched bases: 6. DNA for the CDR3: TGTGCCAGCAGTTTATTAGCGGGAGGGCCGGGGGAGCAGTTCTTC. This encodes CASSLLAGGPGEQFF.

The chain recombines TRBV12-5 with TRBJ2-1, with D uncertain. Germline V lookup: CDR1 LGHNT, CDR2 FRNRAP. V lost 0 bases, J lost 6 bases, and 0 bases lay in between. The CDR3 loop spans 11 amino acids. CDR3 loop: CASGLVNEQFF. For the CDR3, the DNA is TGTGCTAGTGGTTTGGTCAATGAGCAGTTCTTC.

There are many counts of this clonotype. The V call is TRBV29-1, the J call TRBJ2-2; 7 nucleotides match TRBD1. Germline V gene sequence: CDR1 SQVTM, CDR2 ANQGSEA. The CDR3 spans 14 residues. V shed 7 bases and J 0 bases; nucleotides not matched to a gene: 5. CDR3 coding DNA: TGCAGCGCTGGGACAGCGTCGAACACCGGGGAGCTGTTTTTT. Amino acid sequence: CSAGTASNTGELFF.

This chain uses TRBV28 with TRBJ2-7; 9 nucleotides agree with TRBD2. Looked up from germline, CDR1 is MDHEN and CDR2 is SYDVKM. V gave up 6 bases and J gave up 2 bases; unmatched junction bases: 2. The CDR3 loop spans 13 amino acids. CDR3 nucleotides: TGTGCCAGCAGGGGACTAGCCGCCTACGAGCAGTACTTC. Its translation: CASRGLAAYEQYF.

DNA for the CDR3: TGCAGTGCTGCTCCGGGCGCGGAGACCCAGTACTTC. Amino acid sequence: CSAAPGAETQYF. The chain carries TRBV20-1 and TRBJ2-5; no definite D call. The CDR3 is 12 residues long. CDR1 DFQATT and CDR2 SNEGSKA come from the germline V gene (reference sequence). Trimming removed 5 bases from V and 5 bases from J, with 12 bases in between.

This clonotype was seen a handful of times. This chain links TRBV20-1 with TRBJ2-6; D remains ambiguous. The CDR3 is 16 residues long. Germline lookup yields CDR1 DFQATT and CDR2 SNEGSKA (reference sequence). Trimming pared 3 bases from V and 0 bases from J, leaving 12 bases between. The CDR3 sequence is CSASSQYPSGANVLTF. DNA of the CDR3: TGCAGTGCTAGTTCACAGTACCCCTCTGGGGCCAACGTCCTGACTTTC.

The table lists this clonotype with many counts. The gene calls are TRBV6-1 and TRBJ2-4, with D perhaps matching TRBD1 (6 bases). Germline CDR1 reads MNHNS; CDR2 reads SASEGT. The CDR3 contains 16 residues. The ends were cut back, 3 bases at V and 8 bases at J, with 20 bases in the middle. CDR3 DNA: TGTGCCAGCAGTGAGATACCGGGACACCCCCAGGACATTCAGTACTTC. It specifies CASSEIPGHPQDIQYF.

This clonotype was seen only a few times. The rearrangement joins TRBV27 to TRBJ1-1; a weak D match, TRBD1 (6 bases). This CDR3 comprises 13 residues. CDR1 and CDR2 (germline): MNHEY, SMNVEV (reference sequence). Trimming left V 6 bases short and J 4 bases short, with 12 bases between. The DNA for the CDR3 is TGTGCCAGCAGAGACACAGGGTCCACTGAAGCTTTCTTT. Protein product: CASRDTGSTEAFF.

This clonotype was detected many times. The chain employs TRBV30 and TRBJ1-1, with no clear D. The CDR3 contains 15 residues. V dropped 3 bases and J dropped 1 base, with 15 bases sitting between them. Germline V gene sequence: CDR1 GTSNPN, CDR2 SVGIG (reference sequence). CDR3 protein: CAWSAGTPGNTEAFF. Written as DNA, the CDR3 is TGTGCCTGGAGCGCCGGCACTCCCGGGAACACTGAAGCTTTCTTT.